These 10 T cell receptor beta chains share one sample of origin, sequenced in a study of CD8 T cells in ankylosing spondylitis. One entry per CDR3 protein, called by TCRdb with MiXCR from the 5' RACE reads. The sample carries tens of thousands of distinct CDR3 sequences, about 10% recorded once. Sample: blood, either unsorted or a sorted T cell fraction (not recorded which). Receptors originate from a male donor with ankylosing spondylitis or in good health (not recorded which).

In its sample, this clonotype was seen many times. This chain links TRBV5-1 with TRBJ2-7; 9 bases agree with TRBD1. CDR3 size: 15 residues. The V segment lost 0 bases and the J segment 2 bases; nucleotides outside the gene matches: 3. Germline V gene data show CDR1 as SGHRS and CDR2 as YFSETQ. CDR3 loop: CASSLDGTGTYEQYF. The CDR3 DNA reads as TGCGCCAGCAGCTTGGATGGGACAGGGACCTACGAGCAGTACTTC.

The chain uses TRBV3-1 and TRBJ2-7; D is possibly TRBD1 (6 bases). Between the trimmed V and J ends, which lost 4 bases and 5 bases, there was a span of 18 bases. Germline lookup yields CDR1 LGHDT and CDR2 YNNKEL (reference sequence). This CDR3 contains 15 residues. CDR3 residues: CASSLMTGARDEQYF. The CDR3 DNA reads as TGTGCCAGCAGCCTCATGACAGGAGCGAGGGACGAGCAGTACTTC.

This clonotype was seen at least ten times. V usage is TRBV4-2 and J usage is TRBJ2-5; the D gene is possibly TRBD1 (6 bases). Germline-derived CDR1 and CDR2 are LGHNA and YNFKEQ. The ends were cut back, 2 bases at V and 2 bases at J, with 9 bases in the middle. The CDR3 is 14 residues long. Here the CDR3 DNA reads TGTGCCAGCAGCCAACCCAGGGGACAAGAGACCCAGTACTTC. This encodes CASSQPRGQETQYF.

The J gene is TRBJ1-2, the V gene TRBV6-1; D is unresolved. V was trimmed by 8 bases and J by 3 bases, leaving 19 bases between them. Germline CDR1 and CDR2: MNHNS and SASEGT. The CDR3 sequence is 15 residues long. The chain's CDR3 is CASGSVISSHYGYTF. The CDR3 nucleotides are TGTGCCAGCGGCTCCGTCATCAGCTCCCACTATGGCTACACCTTC.

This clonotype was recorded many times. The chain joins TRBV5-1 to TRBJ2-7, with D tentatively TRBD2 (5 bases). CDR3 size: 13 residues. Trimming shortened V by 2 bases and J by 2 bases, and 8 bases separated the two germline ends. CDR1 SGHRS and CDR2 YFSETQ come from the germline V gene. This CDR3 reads CASSFERAYEQYF. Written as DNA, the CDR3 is TGCGCCAGCAGCTTTGAGAGGGCCTACGAGCAGTACTTC. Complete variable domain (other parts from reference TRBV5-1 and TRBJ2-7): KAGVTQTPRYLIKTRGQQVTLSCSPISGHRSVSWYQQTPGQGLQFLFEYFSETQRNKGNFPGRFSGRQFSNSRSEMNVSTLELGDSALYLCASSFERAYEQYFGPGTRLTVT.

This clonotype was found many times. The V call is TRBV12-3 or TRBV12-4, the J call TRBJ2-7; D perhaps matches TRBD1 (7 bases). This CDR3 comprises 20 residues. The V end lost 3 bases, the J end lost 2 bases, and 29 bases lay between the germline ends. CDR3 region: CASSFSSILVRRDSTYEQYF. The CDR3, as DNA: TGTGCCAGCAGTTTTAGTAGTATCCTCGTTCGGCGGGACAGCACCTACGAGCAGTACTTC.

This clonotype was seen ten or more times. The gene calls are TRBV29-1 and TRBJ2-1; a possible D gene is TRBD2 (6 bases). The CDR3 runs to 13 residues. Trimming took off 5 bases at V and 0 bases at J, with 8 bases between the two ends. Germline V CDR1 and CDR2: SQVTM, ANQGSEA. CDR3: CSVYGSSYNEQFF. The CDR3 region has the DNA TGCAGCGTTTACGGGAGCTCCTACAATGAGCAGTTCTTC.

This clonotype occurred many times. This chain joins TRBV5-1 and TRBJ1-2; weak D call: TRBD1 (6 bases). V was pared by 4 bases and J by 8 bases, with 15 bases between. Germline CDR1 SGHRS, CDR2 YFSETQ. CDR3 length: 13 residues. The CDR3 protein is CASSPWGGYGYTF. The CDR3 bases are TGCGCCAGCAGCCCGTGGGGGGGCTACGGCTACACCTTC. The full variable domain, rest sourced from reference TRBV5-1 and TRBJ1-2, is KAGVTQTPRYLIKTRGQQVTLSCSPISGHRSVSWYQQTPGQGLQFLFEYFSETQRNKGNFPGRFSGRQFSNSRSEMNVSTLELGDSALYLCASSPWGGYGYTFGSGTRLTVV.

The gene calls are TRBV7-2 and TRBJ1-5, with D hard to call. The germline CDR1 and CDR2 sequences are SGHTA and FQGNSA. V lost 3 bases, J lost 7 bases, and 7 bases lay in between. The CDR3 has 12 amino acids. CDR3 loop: CASSLERQPQHF. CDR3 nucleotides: TGTGCCAGCAGCTTGGAGAGACAGCCCCAGCATTTT.

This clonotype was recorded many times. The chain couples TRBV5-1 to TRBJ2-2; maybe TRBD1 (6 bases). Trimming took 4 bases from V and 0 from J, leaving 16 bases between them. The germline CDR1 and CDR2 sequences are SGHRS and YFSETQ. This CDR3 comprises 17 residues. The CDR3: CASSLNRAPPNTGELFF. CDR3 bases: TGCGCCAGCAGCCTTAACAGGGCTCCCCCGAACACCGGGGAGCTGTTTTTT.